This T cell receptor (beta chain) was identified in a study of OX40 agonist ivuxolimab in advanced cancers. For the wider study: Ivuxolimab was a fully human IgG2 agonistic monoclonal antibody targeting the costimulatory receptor OX40 (CD134). Intravenous ivuxolimab was administered to patients every 2 weeks at six dose levels: 0.01, 0.1, 0.3, 1.5, 3 and 10 mg/kg. Among the roughly 54 dose-escalation patients, some 20 had hepatocellular carcinoma, 15 or so melanoma, 9 renal cell carcinoma and 9 head and neck cancer. In the dose-escalation cohort, 82.7% of patients were male, and the mean age was roughly 56 years with a range of roughly 23 to 79. Prior anti-PD-1, anti-PD-L1 or anti-CTLA-4 therapy was permitted, and checkpoint inhibitors had been received by 40% to 50% of dose-escalation patients. Three dose-escalation patients achieved partial responses, one with hepatocellular carcinoma and two with cutaneous melanoma. Peripheral TCRbeta sequencing was intended to test whether TCR sequence diversity was altered and clonal T-cell expansion was caused by ivuxolimab. The monotherapy dose-escalation portion (N ≈ 56 patients) of the phase I ivuxolimab trial is reported in the paper. Points the paper makes about the study in general: On average, CD8+ T cells showed more expanded clones than CD4+ T cells after ivuxolimab. The antigen specificity of the clonally expanded peripheral T cells was not determined. Partial responders in the 0.1-3.0 mg/kg groups had among the lowest normalized peripheral clonal expansion, especially among CD8+ T cells. Low levels of normalized T-cell clonal expansion were also shown by some nonresponding patients. At doses of 0.1 to 3.0 mg/kg, clonal expansion of both CD4+ and CD8+ blood T cells was observed from baseline to week 6.

Genomic DNA was isolated from the sorted cells so that the TCRbeta CDR3 region could be sequenced. The immunoSEQ Assay was used for sequencing of TCRbeta CDR3 regions. This is the immuneACCESS table as TCRdb keeps it, with only in-frame sequences that have V and J called. A part of the clones is gone; compared with another copy, unresolved V genes explain less than half, and the rest is unexplained. The sample yields fewer than 90,000 clones; roughly 90% were counted once. About 1.3% of the sample is held by the ten biggest clonotypes. Comments on this clone: This receptor's antigen is unknown. Qualities for individual bases were not recorded, and no much larger clone is one base off.

The junction shows trimming of 4 bases on V and 2 bases on J, plus 13 bases between the germline ends. The germline V gene yields SGHTA for CDR1 and FQGTGA for CDR2. Spanning cysteine to phenylalanine, the CDR3 consists of 15 amino acids. The DNA shown is the 45-base CDR3, in frame from base 1. Patients with a history of autoimmune disease or receiving systemic immunosuppression were excluded from the trial. In every dose cohort, peripheral blood was drawn for TCR sequencing at baseline, cycle 4 day 1, and cycle 7 day 1. The samples were drawn from a first-in-human, open-label, multicenter phase I dose-escalation trial of ivuxolimab. Adults with locally advanced or metastatic head and neck squamous cell, hepatocellular, melanoma or renal cell carcinoma were enrolled in the trial. Before TCR sequencing, CD4+ and CD8+ T cells were separately sorted from peripheral blood.

This chain is built from TRBV7-3 and TRBJ2-3, with the D gene possibly TRBD1 or TRBD2, each one fitting 6 bases. The material was CD4+ or CD8+ T cells sorted from blood, obtained in a trial of the OX40 agonist ivuxolimab. The receptor was derived from an adult with an advanced solid tumor such as melanoma, head and neck, liver or kidney cancer. This receptor carries the CDR3 CASSSTGGHTDTQYF. The bases read TGTGCCAGCAGCTCCACCGGGGGCCACACAGATACGCAGTATTTT. Where the CDR3 stops, the reference TRBV7-3 and TRBJ2-3 genes take over; the full variable domain is GAGVSQTPSNKVTEKGKYVELRCDPISGHTALYWYRQSLGQGPEFLIYFQGTGAADDSGLPNDRFFAVRPEGSVSTLKIQRTERGDSAVYLCASSSTGGHTDTQYFGPGTRLTVL.